A single sample is the source of the 12 T cell receptor beta chains below, sequenced in a study of blood T cell repertoires in COVID-19. This table comes from immunoSEQ multiplex PCR, and its TCRdb copy is limited to in-frame clones, with some not included. The sample contains 75,000 to 80,000 clones, over 75% of which appear only once. Sequenced material: peripheral blood. These receptors all stem from a human donor in a cohort sampled during active COVID-19.

The rearrangement links TRBV18 to TRBJ2-7; D perhaps matches TRBD1 (6 bases). The CDR3 spans 14 residues. Germline CDR1 is KGHSH and CDR2 is LQKENI. V lost 1 base and J 3 bases, leaving 10 bases between the germline ends. Written as DNA, the CDR3 is TGTGCCAGCTCACCACGGACAGATAACTACGAGCAGTACTTC. This sequence encodes CASSPRTDNYEQYF.

In DNA form, the CDR3 reads TGTGCCAGCACCCTAGGGGGGACAGCCTATGGCTACACCTTC. Translation: CASTLGGTAYGYTF. This chain connects TRBV6-5 to TRBJ1-2; 7 nucleotides agree with TRBD1. CDR1 and CDR2 (germline): MNHEY, SVGAGI. There are 14 residues in the CDR3. Unmatched junction bases numbered 9, after V lost 7 bases and J lost 4 bases.

The chain has TRBV5-8 and TRBJ1-1; weak D call: TRBD1 (6 bases). The CDR3 covers 12 residues. Germline CDR1 and CDR2: SGHTS and YDEGEE. With 2 bases removed from V and 10 bases from J, the gap between germline ends came to 12 bases. CDR3 coding DNA: TGTGCCAGCAGCTTAATACAGGGTGTAGCTTTCTTT. Its translation is CASSLIQGVAFF.

The chain is built from TRBV5-1 and TRBJ2-7; perhaps TRBD2 as D (6 bases). CDR1 and CDR2 (germline): SGHRS, YFSETQ. The length of the CDR3 is 13 residues. V shed 0 bases and J shed 6 bases, with 10 bases lying between them. CDR3 sequence reads: CASSLGREAEQYF. The CDR3, as DNA: TGCGCCAGCAGCTTGGGCAGGGAGGCCGAGCAGTACTTC.

V and J are TRBV5-1 and TRBJ2-7; D not certain. The CDR3 spans 14 residues. Looked up from germline, CDR1 is SGHRS and CDR2 is YFSETQ. Trimming removed 0 bases at V and 4 bases at J, with 11 bases between. The CDR3 region is CASSLDRVEYEQYF. The CDR3 region has the DNA TGCGCCAGCAGCTTGGATCGGGTTGAGTACGAGCAGTACTTC.

V usage is TRBV6-2 or TRBV6-3 and J usage is TRBJ2-1, with no clear D. This CDR3 has 17 amino acids. Germline CDR1 reads MNHEY; CDR2 reads SVGEGT. V lost 6 bases and J 0 bases, leaving 18 bases between the germline ends. CDR3: CASSLYGAASSYNEQFF. CDR3 nucleotides: TGTGCCAGCAGCCTGTACGGAGCTGCGAGCTCCTACAATGAGCAGTTCTTC.

This clone showed up just a few times. The chain employs TRBV6-2 or TRBV6-3 and TRBJ2-5, with 7 bases that match TRBD1. Looked up from germline, CDR1 is MNHEY and CDR2 is SVGEGT. CDR3 length: 13 residues. Unmatched junction bases numbered 3, after V lost 4 bases and J lost 4 bases. The CDR3 DNA follows: TGTGCCAGCAGTTCAACAGGGGTAGAGACCCAGTACTTC. Its protein is CASSSTGVETQYF.

The chain links TRBV19 to TRBJ2-2; possible D gene TRBD2, 5 bases. V was pared by 5 bases and J by 5 bases, with 12 bases between. In germline, CDR1 is LNHDA, CDR2 SQIVND (reference sequence). This CDR3 contains 14 residues. CDR3 bases: TGTGCCAGTAGTGCCGGGATGTTGACCGGGGAGCTGTTTTTT. It encodes CASSAGMLTGELFF.

Only one count was recorded for this clone. This chain links TRBV6-2 or TRBV6-3 with TRBJ1-1, with 7 positions matching TRBD1. This CDR3 region has 15 residues. The ends lost 4 bases at V and 3 bases at J; junction bases unmatched: 8. The germline V gene has CDR1 MNHEY and CDR2 SVGEGT. CDR3 in amino acids: CASSWATRGDTEAFF. DNA of the CDR3: TGTGCCAGCAGTTGGGCAACCAGGGGGGACACTGAAGCTTTCTTT.

The chain links TRBV7-3 to TRBJ2-3, with 10 positions matching TRBD2. The CDR3 sequence is 17 residues long. Losses at the gene ends were 5 bases for V and 2 bases for J; bases not matched to a gene: 10. The V gene's germline CDR1 is SGHTA and CDR2 FQGTGA. CDR3 in amino acids: CASSPEPGLAYTDTQYF. The DNA for the CDR3 is TGTGCCAGCAGCCCCGAACCGGGACTAGCGTACACAGATACGCAGTATTTT.

The gene calls are TRBV11-2 and TRBJ1-1; D remains unclear. V dropped 4 bases and J dropped 0 bases, with 6 bases sitting between them. The length of the CDR3 is 13 residues. Germline assignment: CDR1 SGHAT and CDR2 FQNNGV. The CDR3 spells CASSYSLNTEAFF. CDR3 bases: TGTGCCAGCAGCTACAGTTTGAACACTGAAGCTTTCTTT.

The V and J genes are TRBV19 and TRBJ2-3, with 13 positions matching TRBD2. Germline V gene lookup returns CDR1 LNHDA and CDR2 SQIVND (reference sequence). The V and J ends lost 8 bases and 3 bases, in that order; junction bases with no gene match: 8. The CDR3 is 16 residues long. The CDR3 DNA reads TGTGCCAGTCGTCGGACTAGCGGGAGTCTTACAGATACGCAGTATTTT. Its protein is CASRRTSGSLTDTQYF.